This T cell receptor beta chain derives from a study of blood T cell repertoires in COVID-19. Measured with immunoSEQ multiplex PCR; TCRdb has only the in-frame clones, and not every one. The sample shows approximately 200,000 clones, roughly four fifths of them seen only once. The ends were cut back, 6 bases at V and 6 bases at J, with 17 bases in the middle. The CDR3 extends over 14 amino acids. From germline, CDR1 is MNHEY and CDR2 SVGAGI. The rearrangement joins TRBV6-5 to TRBJ1-2; TRBD1 might be the D (5 bases). This clonotype was obtained from a man between 35 and 55 years old who had recovered from COVID-19. The sequenced material came from PBMCs or T cells enriched from blood (not recorded which). CDR3: CASSRQSQVNGYTF. CDR3 DNA: TGTGCCAGCAGCCGACAGTCCCAGGTTAATGGCTACACCTTC.